Listed here are 24 T cell receptor beta chains from one sample, sequenced in a study of blood T cell repertoires in COVID-19. The data were produced by immunoSEQ multiplex PCR, yet TCRdb's version contains in-frame clones alone and is incomplete. The table includes over 150,000 clones, roughly 80% detected once. Sequencing was carried out using PBMCs or T cells enriched from blood (not recorded which). These receptor sequences come from a man in his forties or fifties who had recovered from COVID-19.

This clone was observed a single time. This sequence joins TRBV7-9 and TRBJ2-1, with D maybe TRBD2 (6 bases). Trimming took off 4 bases at V and 7 bases at J, with 17 bases between the two ends. The CDR3 totals 15 residues. Per germline, CDR1 SEHNR and CDR2 FQNEAQ (reference sequence). The CDR3 sequence is CASSWRMTSSNEQFF. DNA for the CDR3: TGTGCCAGCAGCTGGCGAATGACTAGTTCAAATGAGCAGTTCTTC.

V and J are TRBV5-1 and TRBJ1-1; D unclear. Germline CDR1 and CDR2: SGHRS and YFSETQ. The CDR3 extends over 15 amino acids. Deletions cut 0 bases from V and 2 bases from J, with 11 bases between. As DNA, the CDR3 is TGCGCCAGCAGCTTGGAAGAGGGCACCAACACTGAAGCTTTCTTT. Its translation: CASSLEEGTNTEAFF.

This clone was seen more than once but under ten times. The chain recombines TRBV5-1 with TRBJ2-2; a weak D match, TRBD1 (6 bases). The V end was cut by 6 bases, the J end by 2 bases, with 17 bases between. Germline lookup yields CDR1 SGHRS and CDR2 YFSETQ. The CDR3 spans 16 residues. This chain's CDR3 is CASTLRGTANTGELFF. Here the CDR3 DNA reads TGCGCCAGCACCCTGAGGGGGACCGCCAACACCGGGGAGCTGTTTTTT.

This clone appeared once. This chain uses TRBV7-8 with TRBJ1-6; TRBD1 agrees at 9 bases. Germline V gene data show CDR1 as SGHVS and CDR2 as FQNEAQ. The CDR3 spans 17 residues. J lost 1 base, V lost 2 bases, and 3 bases had no gene match. The CDR3 DNA reads TGTGCCAGCAGCTTAAGGGACAGGGTTTCCTATAATTCACCCCTCCACTTT. This translates into CASSLRDRVSYNSPLHF.

This clone was observed a handful of times. The J gene is TRBJ1-2, the V gene TRBV10-1; no clear D. Germline CDR1 is WNHNN and CDR2 is SYGVQD (reference sequence). This CDR3 spans 13 amino acids. The V gene lost 2 bases and the J gene lost 6 bases, with 10 bases spanning the gap. In DNA, the CDR3 is TGCGCCAGCAGTGAGGGCACCGCCAATGGCTACACCTTC. Translated: CASSEGTANGYTF.

This clone occurred once. CDR3 loop: CASSQAGTGDYEQYF. As DNA, the CDR3 is TGCGCCAGCAGCCAAGCCGGGACAGGGGACTACGAGCAGTACTTC. The V and J genes are TRBV4-1 and TRBJ2-7, with 10 nucleotides matching TRBD1. This CDR3 spans 15 amino acids. Germline trimming cut 1 base from V and 3 bases from J; bases unmatched to any gene: 3. Germline values: CDR1 MGHRA, CDR2 YSYEKL.

The DNA for the CDR3 is TGTGCCAGCAGTTTAGGGACAGGGGGGAACGAGCAGTACTTC. Translating it yields CASSLGTGGNEQYF. The gene calls are TRBV28 and TRBJ2-7; 11 bases are a match to TRBD1. The CDR3 runs to 14 residues. The V gene's germline CDR1 is MDHEN and CDR2 SYDVKM. Unmatched junction bases numbered 2, after V lost 2 bases and J lost 5 bases. The complete variable domain, with remaining parts taken from reference TRBV28 and TRBJ2-7, reads DVKVTQSSRYLVKRTGEKVFLECVQDMDHENMFWYRQDPGLGLRLIYFSYDVKMKEKGDIPEGYSVSREKKERFSLILESASTNQTSMYLCASSLGTGGNEQYFGPGTRLTVT.

V gene TRBV28 combines with J gene TRBJ1-6; 7 nucleotides agree with TRBD1. The CDR3 extends over 16 amino acids. Germline V gives CDR1 MDHEN, CDR2 SYDVKM. V trimming: 6 bases; J trimming: 6 bases; junction bases outside the gene matches: 11. The CDR3: CASRRQGNHLNSPLHF. CDR3 nucleotides: TGTGCCAGCAGAAGACAGGGAAACCACCTTAATTCACCCCTCCACTTT.

V gene TRBV19 combines with J gene TRBJ1-6, with a weak D call TRBD1 (6 bases). V was trimmed by 8 bases and J by 5 bases, leaving 13 bases between them. Per germline, CDR1 LNHDA and CDR2 SQIVND (reference sequence). The CDR3 is 14 residues long. The CDR3 region has the DNA TGTGCCAGTTCCAGGGGCCGCAATAATTCACCCCTCCACTTT. Translation: CASSRGRNNSPLHF.

Details on this clone: The sample carries other DNA sequences with the same CDR3. V usage is TRBV5-1 and J usage is TRBJ1-4; D call uncertain. Trimming pared 0 bases from V and 3 bases from J, leaving 6 bases between. This CDR3 spans 14 amino acids. CDR1 is SGHRS and CDR2 is YFSETQ in the germline V gene. The CDR3 DNA sequence: TGCGCCAGCAGCTTGGGCAGTTCTAATGAAAAACTGTTTTTT. It is translated as CASSLGSSNEKLFF.

The V and J genes are TRBV5-1 and TRBJ1-1, with 11 bases aligning to TRBD1. Germline CDR1 SGHRS, CDR2 YFSETQ. This CDR3 has 15 amino acids. The J segment lost 4 bases and the V segment lost 4 bases, leaving 6 bases of the junction unmatched. The CDR3 region has the DNA TGCGCCAGCAGCCCGGGGGACAGGGGGACCACTGAAGCTTTCTTT. Protein: CASSPGDRGTTEAFF.

This clone was counted once. V usage is TRBV7-9 and J usage is TRBJ1-6, with D perhaps matching TRBD1 (5 bases). V was pared by 3 bases and J by 10 bases, with 10 bases between. This CDR3 spans 13 amino acids. Germline CDR1 SEHNR, CDR2 FQNEAQ (reference sequence). CDR3 bases: TGTGCCAGCAGCTTGGGCTGGGGCTCACCCCTCCACTTT. Protein: CASSLGWGSPLHF. The full variable domain, with the rest looked up from reference TRBV7-9 and TRBJ1-6, is DTGVSQNPRHKITKRGQNVTFRCDPISEHNRLYWYRQTLGQGPEFLTYFQNEAQLEKSRLLSDRFSAERPKGSFSTLEIQRTEQGDSAMYLCASSLGWGSPLHFGNGTRLTVT.

This chain uses TRBV15 with TRBJ2-3, with TRBD2 as a possible D gene (5 bases). The CDR3 sequence is 17 residues long. V was shortened by 1 base and J by 2 bases, with 16 bases between the two germline ends. Germline V gives CDR1 LNHNV, CDR2 YYDKDF (reference sequence). CDR3 region: CATSRVGLAPFTDTQYF. CDR3 sequence (DNA): TGTGCCACCAGCAGAGTTGGCCTAGCTCCATTCACAGATACGCAGTATTTT.

J is TRBJ1-1 and V is TRBV5-1, with D perhaps TRBD1 (5 bases). From germline, CDR1 is SGHRS and CDR2 YFSETQ. The V and J ends lost 5 bases and 2 bases respectively, with 13 bases between them. This CDR3 region has 14 residues. The CDR3: CASRPRGFNTEAFF. The CDR3, as DNA: TGCGCCAGCAGACCCCGGGGGTTCAACACTGAAGCTTTCTTT. The full variable domain, in which reference TRBV5-1 and TRBJ1-1 provide the parts outside the CDR3, is KAGVTQTPRYLIKTRGQQVTLSCSPISGHRSVSWYQQTPGQGLQFLFEYFSETQRNKGNFPGRFSGRQFSNSRSEMNVSTLELGDSALYLCASRPRGFNTEAFFGQGTRLTVV.

This clone was seen only a few times. CDR3 in DNA: TGTGCCAGCAGTCGCAACAGGGGGCAAAGCTACGAGCAGTACTTC. Its translation: CASSRNRGQSYEQYF. This chain joins TRBV2 and TRBJ2-7, with 9 bases matching TRBD1. The germline CDR1 and CDR2 sequences are SNHLY and FYNNEI. V dropped 5 bases and J dropped 3; count of bases not matched to a gene: 8. The CDR3 has 15 residues. The full variable domain, completed using reference TRBV2 and TRBJ2-7, is EPEVTQTPSHQVTQMGQEVILRCVPISNHLYFYWYRQILGQKVEFLVSFYNNEISEKSEIFDDQFSVERPDGSNFTLKIRSTKLEDSAMYFCASSRNRGQSYEQYFGPGTRLTVT.

The chain recombines TRBV5-1 with TRBJ1-6; D is perhaps TRBD1 (6 bases). This CDR3 spans 19 amino acids. Trimming left V 4 bases short and J 0 bases short, with 20 bases between. CDR1 SGHRS and CDR2 YFSETQ come from the germline V gene. The CDR3 sequence is CASSPTLTGSSSYNSPLHF. The CDR3 coding sequence is TGCGCCAGCAGCCCTACGTTGACAGGCAGTAGCTCCTATAATTCACCCCTCCACTTT.

This sequence joins TRBV19 and TRBJ2-1, with D tentatively TRBD2 (5 bases). Germline-derived CDR1 and CDR2 are LNHDA and SQIVND (reference sequence). The V and J ends lost 0 bases and 8 bases respectively, with 17 bases between them. The CDR3 consists of 16 residues. Written as DNA, the CDR3 is TGTGCCAGTAGTATAGATCTTGATTGGACGAGGGATGAGCAGTTCTTC. The encoded protein is CASSIDLDWTRDEQFF.

The chain recombines TRBV2 with TRBJ2-7; 10 nucleotides line up with TRBD1. The V gene end was trimmed by 8 bases and the J gene end by 4 bases; junction bases not matched to a gene: 5. The CDR3 is 13 amino acids. Germline V gives CDR1 SNHLY, CDR2 FYNNEI. The CDR3 DNA is TGTGCCAGCGGACCGGGACAGGGGTACGAGCAGTACTTC. The encoded protein is CASGPGQGYEQYF.

The CDR3 DNA is TGTGCCAGTGCCGGAATTGGAGGGGCTTATAACTATGGCTACACCTTC. Protein sequence: CASAGIGGAYNYGYTF. This chain links TRBV19 with TRBJ1-2; D possibly corresponds to TRBD1 (5 bases). Germline V lookup: CDR1 LNHDA, CDR2 SQIVND (reference sequence). The CDR3 extends over 16 amino acids. Trimming cost V 8 bases and J 1 base, with 20 bases left between them.

This sequence joins TRBV19 and TRBJ1-1, with D unresolved. V gave up 5 bases and J gave up 2 bases, with 9 bases separating them. The CDR3 contains 13 residues. Germline V lookup: CDR1 LNHDA, CDR2 SQIVND (reference sequence). The CDR3 nucleotides read TGTGCCAGTAGTCAACAGCATAACACTGAAGCTTTCTTT. Residues: CASSQQHNTEAFF.

This clone was recorded once. The chain combines TRBV14 with TRBJ1-1, with 10 positions matching TRBD1. V lost 7 bases to trimming and J lost 1 base; unmatched junction nucleotides: 3. Germline-derived CDR1 and CDR2 are SGHDN and FVKESK. The CDR3 sequence is 14 residues long. The CDR3 bases are TGTGCCAGCACCCGGGACAGGGGGAACACTGAAGCTTTCTTT. This encodes CASTRDRGNTEAFF. Supplemented by reference TRBV14 and TRBJ1-1, the full variable domain reads EAGVTQFPSHSVIEKGQTVTLRCDPISGHDNLYWYRRVMGKEIKFLLHFVKESKQDESGMPNNRFLAERTGGTYSTLKVQPAELEDSGVYFCASTRDRGNTEAFFGQGTRLTVV.

The V call is TRBV28, the J call TRBJ1-2, with D perhaps TRBD1 (5 bases). Trimming left V 6 bases short and J 4 bases short, with 18 bases between. The CDR3 loop spans 15 amino acids. Germline CDR1 is MDHEN and CDR2 is SYDVKM. CDR3 DNA sequence: TGTGCCAGCAGCCTGGGGGGGACGCACGCCTATGGCTACACCTTC. Its protein is CASSLGGTHAYGYTF.

This rearrangement joins TRBV2 to TRBJ2-1; D is ambiguous. CDR1 is SNHLY and CDR2 is FYNNEI in the germline V gene. V was cut by 4 bases and J by 0 bases, with 7 bases left in between. The CDR3 has 14 residues. CDR3: CASSGSSSYNEQFF. The CDR3 DNA sequence: TGTGCCAGCAGTGGGTCTAGCTCCTACAATGAGCAGTTCTTC.

The gene calls are TRBV28 and TRBJ2-5; TRBD1 matches 7 bases. The CDR3 runs 14 residues. Trimming removed 5 bases from V and 5 bases from J; junction bases left unmatched: 8. Germline V lookup: CDR1 MDHEN, CDR2 SYDVKM. CDR3 protein: CASSPDRVWETQYF. The CDR3 DNA reads TGTGCCAGCAGTCCCGACAGGGTTTGGGAGACCCAGTACTTC.